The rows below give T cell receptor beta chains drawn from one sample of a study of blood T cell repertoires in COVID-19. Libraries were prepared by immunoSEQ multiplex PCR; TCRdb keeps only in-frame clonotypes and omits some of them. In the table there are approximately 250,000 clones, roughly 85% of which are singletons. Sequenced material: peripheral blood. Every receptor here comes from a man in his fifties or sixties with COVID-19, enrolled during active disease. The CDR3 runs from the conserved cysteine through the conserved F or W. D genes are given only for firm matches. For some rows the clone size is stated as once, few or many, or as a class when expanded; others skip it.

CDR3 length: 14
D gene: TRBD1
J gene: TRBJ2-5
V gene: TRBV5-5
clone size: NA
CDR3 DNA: TGTGCCAGCAGCTTTCAGACAGGGCGGGAGACCCAGTACTTC
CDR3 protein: CASSFQTGRETQYF

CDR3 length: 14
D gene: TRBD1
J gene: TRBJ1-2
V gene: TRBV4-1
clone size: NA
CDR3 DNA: TGCGCCAGCAGCCAAGAGACAGGGGTTGGAAGCTACACCTTC
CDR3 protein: CASSQETGVGSYTF

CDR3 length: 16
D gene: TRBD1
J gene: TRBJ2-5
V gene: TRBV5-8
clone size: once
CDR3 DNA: TGTGCCAGCAGCTTCCGGGACAGGGAGCCCTCGGAGACCCAGTACTTC
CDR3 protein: CASSFRDREPSETQYF

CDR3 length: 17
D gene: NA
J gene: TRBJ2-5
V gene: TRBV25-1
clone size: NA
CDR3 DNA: TGTGCCAGCAGTGAAACGGGACGGCGGGGTGCGTGGGAGACCCAGTACTTC
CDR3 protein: CASSETGRRGAWETQYF

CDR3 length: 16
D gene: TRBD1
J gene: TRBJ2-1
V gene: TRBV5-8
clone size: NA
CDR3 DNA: TGTGCCAGCAGCCCCGGACAGGGGGGATCCTACAATGAGCAGTTCTTC
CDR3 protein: CASSPGQGGSYNEQFF

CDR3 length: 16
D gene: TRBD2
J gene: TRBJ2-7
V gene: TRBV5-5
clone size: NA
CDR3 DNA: TGTGCCAGCAGCTTGTTATCTAGCGGGGGGGTATACGAGCAGTACTTC
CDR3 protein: CASSLLSSGGVYEQYF

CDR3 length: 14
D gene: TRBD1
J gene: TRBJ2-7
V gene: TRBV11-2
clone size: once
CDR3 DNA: TGTGCCAGCAGCTTAGGACAGGGGGGGTACGAGCAGTACTTC
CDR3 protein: CASSLGQGGYEQYF

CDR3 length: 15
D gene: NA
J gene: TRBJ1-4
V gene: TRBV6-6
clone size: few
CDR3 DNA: TGTGCCAGCAGGCCCCCCGGGTTTACTAATGAAAAACTGTTTTTT
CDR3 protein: CASRPPGFTNEKLFF

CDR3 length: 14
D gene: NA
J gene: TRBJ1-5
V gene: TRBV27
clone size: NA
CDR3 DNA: TGTGCCAGCAGTCCTCAGGGAAGCAATCAGCCCCAGCATTTT
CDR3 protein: CASSPQGSNQPQHF

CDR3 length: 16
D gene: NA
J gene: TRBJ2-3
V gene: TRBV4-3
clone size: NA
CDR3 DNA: TGCGCCAGCAGCCACGGGGTGGGGGGAAGCACAGATACGCAGTATTTT
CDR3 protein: CASSHGVGGSTDTQYF

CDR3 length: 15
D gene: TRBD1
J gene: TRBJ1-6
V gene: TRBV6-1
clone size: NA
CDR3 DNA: TGTGCCAGCAGTGAATCAACCTGGACAGGCTCACCCCTCCACTTT
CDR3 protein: CASSESTWTGSPLHF